The 31 T cell receptor beta chains given below trace back to one sample, sequenced in a study of blood T cell repertoires in COVID-19. Repertoires were generated with immunoSEQ multiplex PCR, while TCRdb's copy carries only in-frame clones and drops some. This table has 150,000 to 200,000 clones, 70% to 80% appearing once. Sample: PBMCs or T cells enriched from blood (not recorded which). The source of these receptors is a woman in her fifties or sixties who had recovered from COVID-19.

The CDR3, as DNA: TGTGCCAGCAGCGTAGTAACCGGGGAGCTGTTTTTT. This sequence encodes CASSVVTGELFF. This chain connects TRBV9 to TRBJ2-2; D remains unclear. From germline, CDR1 is SGDLS and CDR2 YYNGEE. The CDR3 length is 12 residues. Trimming stripped 0 bases from V and 5 bases from J, with 2 bases between. Full variable domain (missing parts from reference TRBV9 and TRBJ2-2): DSGVTQTPKHLITATGQRVTLRCSPRSGDLSVYWYQQSLDQGLQFLIQYYNGEERAKGNILERFSAQQFPDLHSELNLSSLELGDSALYFCASSVVTGELFFGEGSRLTVL.

V gene TRBV10-3 combines with J gene TRBJ2-3; the match to TRBD1 covers 8 bases. The CDR3 is 15 residues long. The germline V gene has CDR1 ENHRY and CDR2 SYGVKD. V lost 3 bases and J lost 6; bases outside the gene matches: 8. CDR3 coding DNA: TGTGCCATCAGTGAAGACAGGGGTGATTTGGATACGCAGTATTTT. Protein product: CAISEDRGDLDTQYF.

The chain carries TRBV27 and TRBJ2-7; TRBD2 matches 7 bases. Germline V gene lookup returns CDR1 MNHEY and CDR2 SMNVEV (reference sequence). Trimming took 7 bases from V and 0 from J; bases not matched to a gene: 12. The CDR3 has 16 amino acids. The CDR3, as DNA: TGTGCCAGCAACCCCCTGTGGCTAGCGGACTCCTACGAGCAGTACTTC. This translates into CASNPLWLADSYEQYF.

V gene TRBV7-9 combines with J gene TRBJ2-7; D perhaps matches TRBD2 (6 bases). The length of the CDR3 is 15 residues. Trimming removed 3 bases from V and 2 bases from J, with 14 bases in between. Germline CDR1 SEHNR, CDR2 FQNEAQ (reference sequence). CDR3 in amino acids: CASSFSGVMAYEQYF. The CDR3 region has the DNA TGTGCCAGCAGCTTTTCGGGAGTCATGGCCTACGAGCAGTACTTC.

V and J are TRBV28 and TRBJ1-1, with 8 bases identical to TRBD1. This CDR3 is built from 14 residues. The germline CDR1 and CDR2 sequences are MDHEN and SYDVKM. After removal of 2 bases from V and 4 bases from J, the junction contained 3 bases not matched to a gene. CDR3 amino acids: CASSLDRGRTEAFF. The CDR3 nucleotides read TGTGCCAGCAGTTTAGACAGGGGACGCACTGAAGCTTTCTTT.

The rearrangement joins TRBV5-4 to TRBJ2-1; 14 nucleotides line up with TRBD2. J was trimmed by 7 bases and V by 4 bases; bases with no gene match: 7. This CDR3 is built from 16 residues. Germline V gene data show CDR1 as SGHNT and CDR2 as YYREEE (reference sequence). The CDR3 region is CASSRPGTSGRNEQFF. The CDR3 nucleotides are TGTGCCAGCAGCAGGCCCGGGACTAGCGGGAGAAATGAGCAGTTCTTC.

This sequence joins TRBV19 and TRBJ1-1; TRBD1 matches at 7 bases. Germline-derived CDR1 and CDR2 are LNHDA and SQIVND (reference sequence). J was trimmed by 0 bases and V by 3 bases; bases with no gene match: 4. The CDR3 runs 15 residues. Here the CDR3 DNA reads TGTGCCAGTAGTATTAAGGGGGCAATGAACACTGAAGCTTTCTTT. Translating gives CASSIKGAMNTEAFF.

The chain has TRBV11-2 and TRBJ2-1; tentatively, D is TRBD2 (7 bases). The germline CDR1 and CDR2 sequences are SGHAT and FQNNGV. V lost 4 bases, J lost 4 bases, and 11 bases lay in between. This CDR3 region has 14 residues. In nucleotides, the CDR3 is TGTGCCAGCAGCTCGGGGGGCACATACAATGAGCAGTTCTTC. This codes for CASSSGGTYNEQFF.

The chain employs TRBV5-1 and TRBJ2-3, with D possibly TRBD2 on 6 matching bases. The V gene lost 2 bases and the J gene lost 0 bases, with 13 bases spanning the gap. The germline gives CDR1 SGHRS, CDR2 YFSETQ. The CDR3 contains 16 residues. The CDR3 sequence is CASSLPLGTSTDTQYF. CDR3 sequence (DNA): TGCGCCAGCAGCTTACCGCTAGGGACTAGCACAGATACGCAGTATTTT.

The chain couples TRBV28 to TRBJ2-7, with 11 nucleotides matching TRBD2. Germline trimming cut 2 bases from V and 4 bases from J; bases unmatched to any gene: 4. The length of the CDR3 is 15 residues. Looked up from germline, CDR1 is MDHEN and CDR2 is SYDVKM. CDR3 sequence (DNA): TGTGCCAGCAGTTTAGCAACTAGCGGGAGATACGAGCAGTACTTC. This gives the protein CASSLATSGRYEQYF.

This clone was seen repeatedly, ten times or more. J is TRBJ1-1 and V is TRBV19, with D hard to call. The V and J ends lost 5 bases and 0 bases respectively, with 7 bases between them. The germline V gene encodes CDR1 LNHDA and CDR2 SQIVND (reference sequence). The CDR3 runs 13 residues. The CDR3 protein is CASSSNMNTEAFF. The CDR3 DNA reads as TGTGCCAGTAGTTCGAACATGAACACTGAAGCTTTCTTT.

The rearrangement uses TRBV5-1 and TRBJ2-7, with D tentatively TRBD2 (5 bases). Germline CDR1 and CDR2: SGHRS and YFSETQ. The CDR3 has 14 residues. The ends were cut back, 0 bases at V and 6 bases at J, with 13 bases in the middle. The CDR3 sequence is CASSLGPLEGEQYF. For the CDR3, the DNA is TGCGCCAGCAGCTTGGGGCCACTAGAGGGCGAGCAGTACTTC. Together with reference TRBV5-1 and TRBJ2-7, the CDR3 gives the full variable domain: KAGVTQTPRYLIKTRGQQVTLSCSPISGHRSVSWYQQTPGQGLQFLFEYFSETQRNKGNFPGRFSGRQFSNSRSEMNVSTLELGDSALYLCASSLGPLEGEQYFGPGTRLTVT.

The DNA for the CDR3 is TGTGCCACCAGTATCAGCGGGAGGGACTTCAATGAGCAGTTCTTC. Amino acids: CATSISGRDFNEQFF. The genes are TRBV24-1 and TRBJ2-1, with 10 bases lining up with TRBD2. The germline V gene encodes CDR1 KGHDR and CDR2 SFDVKD. This CDR3 contains 15 residues. J lost 6 bases, V lost 6 bases, and 7 bases had no gene match.

The chain combines TRBV5-1 with TRBJ1-4, with D tentatively TRBD1 (5 bases). The CDR3 runs to 15 residues. Germline V lookup: CDR1 SGHRS, CDR2 YFSETQ. The V end lost 3 bases, the J end lost 1 base, and 10 bases lay between the germline ends. For the CDR3, the DNA is TGCGCCAGCAGCTATGGGGGGAGAACTAATGAAAAACTGTTTTTT. It encodes CASSYGGRTNEKLFF. The variable domain in full, completed from reference TRBV5-1 and TRBJ1-4, reads KAGVTQTPRYLIKTRGQQVTLSCSPISGHRSVSWYQQTPGQGLQFLFEYFSETQRNKGNFPGRFSGRQFSNSRSEMNVSTLELGDSALYLCASSYGGRTNEKLFFGSGTQLSVL.

This chain uses TRBV29-1 with TRBJ2-1, with 12 bases fitting TRBD2. The germline V gene has CDR1 SQVTM and CDR2 ANQGSEA. This CDR3 is 12 amino acids long. Trimming took 4 bases from V and 9 from J; bases not matched to a gene: 1. The CDR3 loop is CSVVLAGGEQFF. DNA for the CDR3: TGCAGCGTTGTACTAGCGGGAGGTGAGCAGTTCTTC.

The J gene is TRBJ1-4, the V gene TRBV15, with TRBD1 as a possible D gene (6 bases). V lost 5 bases, J lost 9 bases, and 19 bases lay in between. This CDR3 has 15 amino acids. Germline values: CDR1 LNHNV, CDR2 YYDKDF (reference sequence). CDR3 residues: CATSPQPDSSQKLFF. CDR3 bases: TGTGCCACCAGCCCCCAACCGGACAGTTCGCAAAAACTGTTTTTT.

J is TRBJ1-5 and V is TRBV6-6, with D maybe TRBD1 (5 bases). The germline V and J ends were trimmed by 2 bases and 5 bases, with 10 bases remaining between them. There are 14 residues in the CDR3. Looked up from germline, CDR1 is MNHNY and CDR2 is SVGAGI (reference sequence). This chain's CDR3 is CASSYGTVDQPQHF. For the CDR3, the DNA is TGTGCCAGCAGTTACGGGACTGTCGATCAGCCCCAGCATTTT.

The genes are TRBV19 and TRBJ1-2; 12 bases line up with TRBD1. The germline gives CDR1 LNHDA, CDR2 SQIVND (reference sequence). The CDR3 extends over 13 amino acids. With V trimmed by 6 bases and J by 7 bases, 3 bases remained unmatched. The CDR3 DNA follows: TGTGCCAGTAGGGGGACAGGGGGCCCTGGCTACACCTTC. This codes for CASRGTGGPGYTF. The full variable domain, in which reference TRBV19 and TRBJ1-2 provide the parts outside the CDR3, is DGGITQSPKYLFRKEGQNVTLSCEQNLNHDAMYWYRQDPGQGLRLIYYSQIVNDFQKGDIAEGYSVSREKKESFPLTVTSAQKNPTAFYLCASRGTGGPGYTFGSGTRLTVV.

This rearrangement joins TRBV4-2 to TRBJ1-2; TRBD1 is a possible D gene (6 bases). Trimming removed 3 bases at V and 0 bases at J, with 14 bases between. This CDR3 is built from 16 residues. Germline V CDR1 and CDR2: LGHNA, YNFKEQ. This chain's CDR3 is CASSQVDSIPNYGYTF. CDR3 nucleotides: TGTGCCAGCAGCCAGGTGGACAGTATCCCTAACTATGGCTACACCTTC.

The chain uses TRBV2 and TRBJ2-1, with TRBD1 as a possible D gene (6 bases). Germline CDR1 is SNHLY and CDR2 is FYNNEI. The V gene lost 11 bases and the J gene lost 5 bases, with 16 bases spanning the gap. There are 13 residues in the CDR3. The CDR3 reads CASQNRENNEQFF. CDR3 coding DNA: TGTGCCTCCCAGAACAGGGAAAACAATGAGCAGTTCTTC.

The chain uses TRBV29-1 and TRBJ2-5; TRBD1 aligns across 8 bases. V lost 3 bases, J lost 5 bases, and 8 bases stayed unmatched. The germline V gene encodes CDR1 SQVTM and CDR2 ANQGSEA. This CDR3 spans 14 amino acids. CDR3: CSVDDRGVGETQYF. The CDR3 coding sequence is TGCAGCGTTGATGACAGGGGAGTCGGTGAGACCCAGTACTTC.

A single count supports this clone. This chain uses TRBV19 with TRBJ1-6; weak D call: TRBD1 (5 bases). The CDR3 runs 15 residues. The germline V gene encodes CDR1 LNHDA and CDR2 SQIVND (reference sequence). CDR3 loop: CSAGGKATYNSPLHF. In DNA, the CDR3 is TGTTCCGCGGGGGGGAAGGCAACCTATAATTCACCCCTCCACTTT.

CDR3: CASSSTGGGKQFF. The CDR3 region has the DNA TGTGCCAGCAGTTCTACGGGGGGCGGAAAGCAGTTCTTC. V usage is TRBV28 and J usage is TRBJ2-1; maybe TRBD2 (7 bases). Trimming shortened V by 4 bases and J by 11 bases, and 15 bases separated the two germline ends. The length of the CDR3 is 13 residues. The germline CDR1 and CDR2 sequences are MDHEN and SYDVKM.

This CDR3 is CASIPGDRAYEQYF. The CDR3 DNA is TGTGCCAGCATTCCCGGGGACAGGGCCTACGAGCAGTACTTC. The rearrangement uses TRBV28 and TRBJ2-7; 9 bases are shared with TRBD1. CDR1 is MDHEN, CDR2 SYDVKM, per germline. The CDR3 loop spans 14 amino acids. Trimming cost V 7 bases and J 2 bases; bases outside gene matches: 6. The full variable domain, completed using reference TRBV28 and TRBJ2-7, is DVKVTQSSRYLVKRTGEKVFLECVQDMDHENMFWYRQDPGLGLRLIYFSYDVKMKEKGDIPEGYSVSREKKERFSLILESASTNQTSMYLCASIPGDRAYEQYFGPGTRLTVT.

The chain has TRBV18 and TRBJ2-1, with D maybe TRBD2 (11 bases). This CDR3 comprises 21 residues. V lost 4 bases and J 4 bases, leaving 32 bases between the germline ends. Germline lookup yields CDR1 KGHSH and CDR2 LQKENI. The CDR3 region has the DNA TGTGCCAGCTCACTTGGCCAGACATGGACAGGGGGACTAGCGGTTTACAATGAGCAGTTCTTC. Protein product: CASSLGQTWTGGLAVYNEQFF.

This chain uses TRBV21-1 with TRBJ2-2; TRBD1, the table's D call, was not compared with the DNA. TRBV21-1 is designated a pseudogene. This CDR3 spans 18 amino acids. CDR3: CASSKKCRGRANTGELFF. CDR3 sequence (DNA): TGTGCCAGCAGCAAAAAGTGCAGGGGCAGAGCGAACACCGGGGAGCTGTTTTTT.

The chain couples TRBV24-1 to TRBJ2-3; maybe TRBD2 (5 bases). Germline values: CDR1 KGHDR, CDR2 SFDVKD. The V and J ends lost 2 bases and 4 bases respectively, with 12 bases between them. The CDR3 contains 15 residues. CDR3 residues: CATSDSRAISDTQYF. In DNA form, the CDR3 reads TGTGCCACCAGTGATTCGAGGGCTATTTCAGATACGCAGTATTTT.

V usage is TRBV19 and J usage is TRBJ2-3, with D possibly being TRBD2 (5 bases). In germline, CDR1 is LNHDA, CDR2 SQIVND (reference sequence). The CDR3 has 19 amino acids. Trimming cost V 6 bases and J 3 bases, with 28 bases left between them. For the CDR3, the DNA is TGTGCCAGTAGCCGCGCCCGGGGTAGGACCGGAGGTGATACAGATACGCAGTATTTT. Its translation: CASSRARGRTGGDTDTQYF.

V gene TRBV3-1 (or the pseudogene TRBV3-2) combines with J gene TRBJ1-5; D unclear. The CDR3 runs 15 residues. Trimming took 0 bases from V and 4 from J, leaving 10 bases between them. Germline V CDR1 and CDR2: LGHDT, YNNKEL (reference sequence). The CDR3: CASSQDTLANQPQHF. The CDR3 coding sequence is TGTGCCAGCAGCCAAGATACCTTGGCAAATCAGCCCCAGCATTTT.

The chain uses TRBV6-2 or TRBV6-3 and TRBJ1-2; possibly TRBD1 for D (5 bases). V lost 0 bases and J lost 2, with 16 bases in between. The CDR3 is 17 residues long. Germline V gene sequence: CDR1 MNHEY, CDR2 SVGEGT. DNA for the CDR3: TGTGCCAGCAGTTACTCCCTTGGGGTACGGACAAACTATGGCTACACCTTC. Translating it yields CASSYSLGVRTNYGYTF.

This clone was picked up a small number of times. This chain connects TRBV28 to TRBJ1-5, with 7 bases aligning to TRBD1. Germline lookup yields CDR1 MDHEN and CDR2 SYDVKM. This CDR3 contains 14 residues. V lost 7 bases to trimming and J lost 3 bases; unmatched junction nucleotides: 6. CDR3 DNA: TGTGCCAGCACCCCAGGGGGGAACAATCAGCCCCAGCATTTT. Translating gives CASTPGGNNQPQHF.